The rows below give T cell receptor beta chains drawn from one sample of a study of blood T cell repertoires in COVID-19. Assay: immunoSEQ multiplex PCR; the TCRdb copy retains only in-frame clones and omits some. The sample yields approximately 200,000 clones, 85% to 90% seen once. Sequenced sample: PBMCs or T cells enriched from blood (not recorded which). The receptors shown here come from a man aged 30 to 45 who had recovered from COVID-19. Both conserved end residues are part of each CDR3. Fields, in order: D gene, clone size, V gene, J gene, CDR3 DNA, CDR3 protein. A D gene is named only where the DNA matches it firmly. Clone sizes are given selectively: once, few, many, or a class where the clone is expanded.

D gene: TRBD1
clone size: -
V gene: TRBV10-3
J gene: TRBJ2-2
CDR3 DNA: TGTGCCATCAGGCCGACAGGGTTGAACACCGGGGAGCTGTTTTTT
CDR3 protein: CAIRPTGLNTGELFF

D gene: TRBD2
clone size: -
V gene: TRBV30
J gene: TRBJ2-2
CDR3 DNA: TGTGCCTGGAGTAGGACTAGCGGTACCGGGGAGCTGTTTTTT
CDR3 protein: CAWSRTSGTGELFF

D gene: -
clone size: -
V gene: TRBV2
J gene: TRBJ2-2
CDR3 DNA: TGTGCCAGCAGTGCGGGAGATAACACCGGGGAGCTGTTTTTT
CDR3 protein: CASSAGDNTGELFF

D gene: -
clone size: -
V gene: TRBV11-2
J gene: TRBJ2-1
CDR3 DNA: TGTGCCAGCAGCTTAGGGAAAGGACTTGGGAATGAGCAGTTCTTC
CDR3 protein: CASSLGKGLGNEQFF

D gene: TRBD1
clone size: -
V gene: TRBV7-9
J gene: TRBJ1-1
CDR3 DNA: TGTGCCAGCAGCTCAGGGACAGGGACAATGAACACTGAAGCTTTCTTT
CDR3 protein: CASSSGTGTMNTEAFF

D gene: -
clone size: -
V gene: TRBV9
J gene: TRBJ1-2
CDR3 DNA: TGTGCCAGCAGCGTTACGGGGAGTGTTGACTATGGCTACACCTTC
CDR3 protein: CASSVTGSVDYGYTF

D gene: TRBD1
clone size: -
V gene: TRBV4-3
J gene: TRBJ1-4
CDR3 DNA: TGCGCCAGCAGCCAGTCCCGGGACAGGAATGAAAAACTGTTTTTT
CDR3 protein: CASSQSRDRNEKLFF

D gene: TRBD1
clone size: once
V gene: TRBV9
J gene: TRBJ2-2
CDR3 DNA: TGTGCCAGCAGCGTGTTACAGGGGACCGGGGAGCTGTTTTTT
CDR3 protein: CASSVLQGTGELFF

D gene: TRBD1
clone size: -
V gene: TRBV7-2
J gene: TRBJ2-3
CDR3 DNA: TGTGCCAGCAGCCCCAGGACAGGGTTTGTAACCATATTGGCAGATACGCAGTATTTT
CDR3 protein: CASSPRTGFVTILADTQYF

D gene: TRBD1
clone size: -
V gene: TRBV6-2/TRBV6-3
J gene: TRBJ2-7
CDR3 DNA: TGTGCCAGCAGTTACGGGACAGTTAGTTCCGAGCAGTACTTC
CDR3 protein: CASSYGTVSSEQYF

D gene: TRBD2
clone size: -
V gene: TRBV2
J gene: TRBJ2-5
CDR3 DNA: TGTGCCAGCGCGAGGTTTACACTAGCGGGGAAAGAGACCCAGTACTTC
CDR3 protein: CASARFTLAGKETQYF

D gene: TRBD2
clone size: -
V gene: TRBV19
J gene: TRBJ2-1
CDR3 DNA: TGTGCCAGTAGTACTAGCGGGACCTCCTACAATGAGCAGTTCTTC
CDR3 protein: CASSTSGTSYNEQFF

D gene: TRBD2
clone size: -
V gene: TRBV15
J gene: TRBJ2-1
CDR3 DNA: TGTGCCACCAGCAGAAAGACTAGCGGGAGTCGTAATGAGCAGTTCTTC
CDR3 protein: CATSRKTSGSRNEQFF

D gene: TRBD1
clone size: -
V gene: TRBV5-1
J gene: TRBJ2-7
CDR3 DNA: TGCGCCAGCAGCCCGACGGGACAGATCTACGAGCAGTACTTC
CDR3 protein: CASSPTGQIYEQYF

D gene: -
clone size: -
V gene: TRBV19
J gene: TRBJ2-4
CDR3 DNA: TGTGCCAGTAGTATGTATCCCGGGGCCAAAAACATTCAGTACTTC
CDR3 protein: CASSMYPGAKNIQYF

D gene: TRBD1
clone size: -
V gene: TRBV7-9
J gene: TRBJ1-1
CDR3 DNA: TGTGCCAGCAGCTTAGGGGACAGGTTAGCGAACACTGAAGCTTTCTTT
CDR3 protein: CASSLGDRLANTEAFF

D gene: -
clone size: -
V gene: TRBV19
J gene: TRBJ2-5
CDR3 DNA: TGTGCCAGGTATCCGGACTATTCGGTTTTCGAGACCCAGTACTTC
CDR3 protein: CARYPDYSVFETQYF

D gene: -
clone size: few
V gene: TRBV4-1
J gene: TRBJ2-3
CDR3 DNA: TGCGCCAGCAGCCACGGAGTCACCACAGATACGCAGTATTTT
CDR3 protein: CASSHGVTTDTQYF

D gene: -
clone size: -
V gene: TRBV12-5
J gene: TRBJ2-1
CDR3 DNA: TGTGCTAGTGGTTTGGACGGAGGGTCCCACGGATGGCAGTTCTTC
CDR3 protein: CASGLDGGSHGWQFF

D gene: TRBD2
clone size: -
V gene: TRBV9
J gene: TRBJ2-1
CDR3 DNA: TGTGCCAGCAGCGCCCGGACTAGCGAGTTACACAATGAGCAGTTCTTC
CDR3 protein: CASSARTSELHNEQFF

D gene: -
clone size: -
V gene: TRBV11-2
J gene: TRBJ1-2
CDR3 DNA: TGTGCCAGCAGCTTAGATGAGTCGTATGGCTACACCTTC
CDR3 protein: CASSLDESYGYTF

D gene: TRBD1
clone size: once
V gene: TRBV2
J gene: TRBJ2-2
CDR3 DNA: TGTGCCAGCAGTCCGAACAGGGGTACCACCGGGGAGCTGTTTTTT
CDR3 protein: CASSPNRGTTGELFF

D gene: -
clone size: -
V gene: TRBV6-1
J gene: TRBJ2-7
CDR3 DNA: TGTGCCAGCAGTGATATATACCCTCCCCAGGGCGAGCAGTACTTC
CDR3 protein: CASSDIYPPQGEQYF

D gene: -
clone size: -
V gene: TRBV7-9
J gene: TRBJ1-1
CDR3 DNA: TGTGCCACCAGAAACCCCCGCGTCGGGGCTGAAGCTTTCTTT
CDR3 protein: CATRNPRVGAEAFF

D gene: -
clone size: -
V gene: TRBV19
J gene: TRBJ1-5
CDR3 DNA: TGTGCCAGTAGTATATTCCAAAATAGCAATCAGCCCCAGCATTTT
CDR3 protein: CASSIFQNSNQPQHF

D gene: -
clone size: -
V gene: TRBV4-1
J gene: TRBJ2-3
CDR3 DNA: TGCGCCAGCAGCTCAGGGACATTTGGAGATACGCAGTATTTT
CDR3 protein: CASSSGTFGDTQYF

D gene: -
clone size: -
V gene: TRBV29-1
J gene: TRBJ1-1
CDR3 DNA: TGCAGCGTTGACGTTGAAGCTTTCTTT
CDR3 protein: CSVDVEAFF

D gene: TRBD2
clone size: once
V gene: TRBV5-5
J gene: TRBJ2-3
CDR3 DNA: TGTGCCAGCAGCCACGGGGGAGGGATCTCAGATACGCAGTATTTT
CDR3 protein: CASSHGGGISDTQYF

D gene: -
clone size: -
V gene: TRBV27
J gene: TRBJ2-7
CDR3 DNA: TGTGCCAGCAGTTTATTAGGGACTTCCTACGAGCAGTACTTC
CDR3 protein: CASSLLGTSYEQYF

D gene: -
clone size: -
V gene: TRBV28
J gene: TRBJ2-1
CDR3 DNA: TGTGCCAGCAGCCCACCCTCCTCATGGGCCAATGAGCAGTTCTTC
CDR3 protein: CASSPPSSWANEQFF

D gene: TRBD1
clone size: -
V gene: TRBV7-9
J gene: TRBJ2-3
CDR3 DNA: TGTGCCAGCAGCTTAGGACAGGGAGCAGATACGCAGTATTTT
CDR3 protein: CASSLGQGADTQYF

D gene: -
clone size: few
V gene: TRBV6-5
J gene: TRBJ2-2
CDR3 DNA: TGTGCCACCCGACAGAGACTGAACACCGGGGAGCTGTTTTTT
CDR3 protein: CATRQRLNTGELFF

D gene: TRBD1
clone size: -
V gene: TRBV30
J gene: TRBJ1-5
CDR3 DNA: TGTGCCTGGAGTGCCAAGGGGGCAAGGCAGCCCCAGCATTTT
CDR3 protein: CAWSAKGARQPQHF

D gene: -
clone size: -
V gene: TRBV23-1
J gene: TRBJ1-1
CDR3 DNA: TGCGCCAGCAGTCAATCCCGCAGGACTGGAGAACCGCCGAACACTGAAGCTTTCTTT
CDR3 protein: CASSQSRRTGEPPNTEAFF

D gene: TRBD2
clone size: -
V gene: TRBV7-2
J gene: TRBJ2-3
CDR3 DNA: TGTGCCAGCAGCTTAGTCTCGGGAGGGCCGGGGGATACGCAGTATTTT
CDR3 protein: CASSLVSGGPGDTQYF

D gene: -
clone size: few
V gene: TRBV7-8
J gene: TRBJ2-2
CDR3 DNA: TGTGCCAGCAGCCCCCTTATTCCGGGGGAGGAGGGGACCGGGGAGCTGTTTTTT
CDR3 protein: CASSPLIPGEEGTGELFF

D gene: -
clone size: -
V gene: TRBV2
J gene: TRBJ1-6
CDR3 DNA: TGTGCCAGCAAGGTTGGTGGGGACAACAATTCACCCCTCCACTTT
CDR3 protein: CASKVGGDNNSPLHF

D gene: TRBD1
clone size: -
V gene: TRBV19
J gene: TRBJ1-2
CDR3 DNA: TGTGCCAGTAGTATAGCCTTCTTAGGGGGCGCTAGGTATGGCTACACCTTC
CDR3 protein: CASSIAFLGGARYGYTF

D gene: TRBD1
clone size: -
V gene: TRBV4-3
J gene: TRBJ2-7
CDR3 DNA: TGCGCCAGCAGCCAAGGGACAGGTCCCTACGAGCAGTACTTC
CDR3 protein: CASSQGTGPYEQYF

D gene: TRBD2
clone size: -
V gene: TRBV7-8
J gene: TRBJ2-5
CDR3 DNA: TGTGCCAGCAGCTTAGTCGTCGGGGGGGGTGCTAAGACCCAGTACTTC
CDR3 protein: CASSLVVGGGAKTQYF

D gene: -
clone size: -
V gene: TRBV2
J gene: TRBJ2-7
CDR3 DNA: TGTGCCAGCAGTGATCCTCGGGGGGCCCGCTCATTC
CDR3 protein: CASSDPRGARSF

D gene: TRBD2
clone size: -
V gene: TRBV24-1
J gene: TRBJ2-2
CDR3 DNA: TGTGCCACCAGTGATTATCCGGGGACTAGCGGGAGTGACACCGGGGAGCTGTTTTTT
CDR3 protein: CATSDYPGTSGSDTGELFF

D gene: -
clone size: -
V gene: TRBV9
J gene: TRBJ1-5
CDR3 DNA: TGTGCCAGCAGCGAGGGGGGGACCTATCAGCCCCAGCATTTT
CDR3 protein: CASSEGGTYQPQHF

D gene: TRBD2
clone size: few
V gene: TRBV29-1
J gene: TRBJ2-3
CDR3 DNA: TGCAGCGTTGAAGGCGGGAGAGGCACAGATACGCAGTATTTT
CDR3 protein: CSVEGGRGTDTQYF